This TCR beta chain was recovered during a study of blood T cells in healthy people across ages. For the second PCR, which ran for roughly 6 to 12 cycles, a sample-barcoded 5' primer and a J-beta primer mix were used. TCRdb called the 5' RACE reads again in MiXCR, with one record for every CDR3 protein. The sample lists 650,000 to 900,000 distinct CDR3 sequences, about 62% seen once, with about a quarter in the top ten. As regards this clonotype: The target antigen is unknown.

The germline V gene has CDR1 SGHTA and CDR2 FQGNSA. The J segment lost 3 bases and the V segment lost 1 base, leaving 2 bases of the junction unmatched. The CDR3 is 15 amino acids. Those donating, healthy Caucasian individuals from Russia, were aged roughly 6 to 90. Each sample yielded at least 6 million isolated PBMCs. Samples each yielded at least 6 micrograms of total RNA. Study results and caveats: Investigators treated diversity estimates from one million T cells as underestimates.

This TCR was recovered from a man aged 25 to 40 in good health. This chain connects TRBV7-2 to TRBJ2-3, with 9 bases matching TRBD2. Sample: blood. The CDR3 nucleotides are TGTGCCAGCAGCTTAGTAGCGGGGGAGACAGATACGCAGTATTTT. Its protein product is CASSLVAGETDTQYF.